The rows below give T cell receptor beta chains drawn from one sample of a study of yellow fever vaccine responses in identical twins. MiXCR was run by TCRdb on the RT-PCR reads, yielding one entry per CDR3 protein. Of about 16,000 distinct CDR3 sequences listed, approximately 82% are singletons. The specimen comprised T cells from blood (PBMCs), unsorted or a sorted subset (not recorded which), sampled before or after yellow fever vaccination (not recorded which). These receptors were obtained from a woman younger than 30 who received the yellow fever vaccine. Both conserved end residues are trimmed from each CDR3. The order of the fields is V gene, D gene, clone size, J gene, CDR3 protein. The D gene is left open where the match is weak. Only part of the rows carry a size: once, few, many, or a class if the clone is expanded.

TRBV7-1	TRBD2	NA	TRBJ2-3	ASSLTSGSWDTQY
TRBV10-3	NA	few	TRBJ2-1	AISVVNRNEQF
TRBV5-1	NA	NA	TRBJ2-2	ASSLSPAGGTGELF
TRBV10-1	TRBD1	few	TRBJ2-2	ASRSGTVGGELF
TRBV9	NA	NA	TRBJ1-3	ASSVDSGNGNTIY
TRBV11-2	TRBD1	NA	TRBJ2-7	ASSLVGDRDLGEQY
TRBV20-1	NA	NA	TRBJ2-7	SAIPGTTYEQY
TRBV18	TRBD2	NA	TRBJ2-1	ASSPNSGTLNEQF
TRBV29-1	NA	once	TRBJ2-1	SVGTSRVNEQF
TRBV29-1	NA	NA	TRBJ1-1	SVGEESTEAF
TRBV29-1	TRBD1	few	TRBJ2-7	SAQRDSTYEQY
TRBV24-1	NA	NA	TRBJ2-3	ATSDTNTDTQY
TRBV11-3	TRBD2	NA	TRBJ2-7	ASSLDRAGGTYEQY
TRBV11-3	TRBD2	NA	TRBJ2-1	ASSLRREGRNEQF
TRBV5-1	NA	NA	TRBJ2-1	ASSLLAGSSYNEQF
TRBV20-1	TRBD2	once	TRBJ2-7	SARRLAVYEQY
TRBV11-1	TRBD2	few	TRBJ2-7	ASSWALAGATYEQY
TRBV10-1	NA	few	TRBJ1-2	ASRRDRGAYGYT
TRBV11-3	NA	NA	TRBJ2-1	ASSLLIRGLNEQF
TRBV6-2/TRBV6-3	NA	NA	TRBJ2-3	ASTTGIFADTQY
TRBV11-1	NA	NA	TRBJ2-7	ASSKLNPGKTYEQY
TRBV5-1	TRBD1	NA	TRBJ1-4	ASRSGGTNEKLF
TRBV28	NA	NA	TRBJ2-7	ASSLVPLSYEQY
TRBV29-1	NA	once	TRBJ2-3	SAGLAGTQY
TRBV7-9	NA	NA	TRBJ2-1	ASSLGGFNEQF
TRBV29-1	NA	once	TRBJ2-5	SVEVETQY
TRBV27	NA	NA	TRBJ2-7	ASSFSSSAYEQY
TRBV7-3	NA	NA	TRBJ1-1	ASSFILASVMNTEAF
TRBV30	NA	NA	TRBJ2-2	AWSVPGATGELF
TRBV2	NA	NA	TRBJ2-7	ASSEGRYYEQY
TRBV15	NA	NA	TRBJ1-3	ATSQLRVDTIY
TRBV2	TRBD2	NA	TRBJ2-1	ASSEVRLAVYNEQF
TRBV12-3/TRBV12-4	NA	NA	TRBJ2-1	ASSLARGSYNEQF
TRBV7-9	NA	NA	TRBJ1-5	ASSETGNQPQH
TRBV6-2/TRBV6-3	TRBD2	NA	TRBJ2-7	ASSYGGVAYEQY